The clone carrying this T cell receptor beta chain was counted between two and nine times. Its matching antigen is unknown. The CDR3 consists of 15 residues. V shed 2 bases, J shed 3 bases, and the junction held 8 bases outside the gene matches. The germline V gene encodes CDR1 SGHRS and CDR2 YFSETQ. This entry belongs to a study of cytomegalovirus exposure and HLA in healthy donors. Points from the study as a whole: For TCR beta chains, V- and J-gene trimming was later linked to a missense DCLRE1C variant.

Researchers ran the PCR with 60 Vbeta and 13 Jbeta primers. The assay was immunoSEQ multiplex PCR, and TCRdb's table has in-frame clones only and misses some. The repertoire holds fewer than 250,000 clones, with around 87% as singletons. This TCR was recovered from a man aged 25-45 years in good health and CMV-seronegative. The J gene is TRBJ2-7, the V gene TRBV5-1; 7 bases are shared with TRBD2. Sequenced input: PBMCs. The CDR3 DNA reads TGCGCCAGCAGCTTCGGTCTAGCGGAAATCTACGAGCAGTACTTC. It yields the protein CASSFGLAEIYEQYF.